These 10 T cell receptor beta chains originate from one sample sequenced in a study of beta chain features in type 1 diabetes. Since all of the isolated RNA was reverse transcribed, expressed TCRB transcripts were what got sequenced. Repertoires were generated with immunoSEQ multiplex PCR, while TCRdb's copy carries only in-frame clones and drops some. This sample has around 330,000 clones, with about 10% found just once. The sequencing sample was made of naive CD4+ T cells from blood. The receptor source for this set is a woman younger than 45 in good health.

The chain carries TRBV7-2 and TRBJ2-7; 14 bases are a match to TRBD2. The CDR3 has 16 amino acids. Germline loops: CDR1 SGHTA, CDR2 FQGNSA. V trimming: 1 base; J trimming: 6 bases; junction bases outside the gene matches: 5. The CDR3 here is CASSLGGLAGAGEQYF. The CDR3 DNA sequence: TGTGCCAGCAGCTTAGGGGGACTAGCGGGAGCGGGCGAGCAGTACTTC. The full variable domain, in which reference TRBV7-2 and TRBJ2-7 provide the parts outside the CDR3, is GAGVSQSPSNKVTEKGKDVELRCDPISGHTALYWYRQSLGQGLEFLIYFQGNSAPDKSGLPSDRFSAERTGGSVSTLTIQRTQQEDSAVYLCASSLGGLAGAGEQYFGPGTRLTVT.

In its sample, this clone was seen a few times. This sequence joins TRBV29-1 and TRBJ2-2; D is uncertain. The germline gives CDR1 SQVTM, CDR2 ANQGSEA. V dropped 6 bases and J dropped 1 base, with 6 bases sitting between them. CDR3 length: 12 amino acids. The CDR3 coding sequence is TGCAGCGTCGGGTGGAACACCGGGGAGCTGTTTTTT. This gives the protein CSVGWNTGELFF.

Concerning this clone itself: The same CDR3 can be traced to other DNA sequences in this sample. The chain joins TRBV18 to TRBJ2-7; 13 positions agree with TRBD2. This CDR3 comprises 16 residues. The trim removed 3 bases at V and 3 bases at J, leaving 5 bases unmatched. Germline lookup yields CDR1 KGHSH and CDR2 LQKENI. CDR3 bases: TGTGCCAGCTCACCCCCAGGACTAGCGGGAGTCTACGAGCAGTACTTC. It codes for CASSPPGLAGVYEQYF.

The CDR3 loop is CASSYPGLAGGRSYNEQFF. The CDR3 DNA reads TGTGCCAGCAGTTACCCCGGGCTAGCGGGAGGGCGCTCCTACAATGAGCAGTTCTTC. V and J are TRBV28 and TRBJ2-1, with 12 bases fitting TRBD2. Germline V gives CDR1 MDHEN, CDR2 SYDVKM. V shed 4 bases, J shed 0 bases, and the junction held 10 bases outside the gene matches. CDR3 size: 19 residues.

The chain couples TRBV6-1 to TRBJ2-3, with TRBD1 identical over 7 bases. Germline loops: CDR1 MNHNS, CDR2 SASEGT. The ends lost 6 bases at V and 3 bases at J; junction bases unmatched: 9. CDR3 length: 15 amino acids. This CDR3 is CASRIRQGLTDTQYF. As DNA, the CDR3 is TGTGCCAGCAGGATCAGACAGGGATTGACAGATACGCAGTATTTT.

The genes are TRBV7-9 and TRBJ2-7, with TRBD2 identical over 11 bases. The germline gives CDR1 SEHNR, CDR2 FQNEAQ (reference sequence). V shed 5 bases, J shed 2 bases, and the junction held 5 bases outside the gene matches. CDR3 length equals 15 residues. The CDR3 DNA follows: TGTGCCAGCAGCCTACGGACTAGCGGGCCCTACGAGCAGTACTTC. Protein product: CASSLRTSGPYEQYF.

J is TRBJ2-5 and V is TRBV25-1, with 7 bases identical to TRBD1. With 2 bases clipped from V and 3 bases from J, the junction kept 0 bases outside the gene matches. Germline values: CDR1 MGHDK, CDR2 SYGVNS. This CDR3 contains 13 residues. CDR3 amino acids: CASSEGTEETQYF. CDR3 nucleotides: TGTGCCAGCAGTGAAGGGACAGAAGAGACCCAGTACTTC.

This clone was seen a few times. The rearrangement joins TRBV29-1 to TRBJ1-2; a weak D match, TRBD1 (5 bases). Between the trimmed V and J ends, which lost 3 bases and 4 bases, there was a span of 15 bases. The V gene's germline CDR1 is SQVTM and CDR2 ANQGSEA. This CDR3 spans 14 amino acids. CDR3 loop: CSVDPQGKAYGYTF. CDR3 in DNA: TGCAGCGTTGATCCGCAGGGTAAGGCCTATGGCTACACCTTC. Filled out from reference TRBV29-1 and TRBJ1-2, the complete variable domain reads SAVISQKPSRDICQRGTSLTIQCQVDSQVTMMFWYRQQPGQSLTLIATANQGSEATYESGFVIDKFPISRPNLTFSTLTVSNMSPEDSSIYLCSVDPQGKAYGYTFGSGTRLTVV.

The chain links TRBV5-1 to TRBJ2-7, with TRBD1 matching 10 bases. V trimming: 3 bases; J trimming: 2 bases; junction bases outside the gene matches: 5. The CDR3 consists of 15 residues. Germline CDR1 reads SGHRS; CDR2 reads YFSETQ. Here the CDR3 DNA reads TGCGCCAGCAGCTCTGGGACAGGGGCCACCTACGAGCAGTACTTC. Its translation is CASSSGTGATYEQYF. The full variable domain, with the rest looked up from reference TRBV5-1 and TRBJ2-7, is KAGVTQTPRYLIKTRGQQVTLSCSPISGHRSVSWYQQTPGQGLQFLFEYFSETQRNKGNFPGRFSGRQFSNSRSEMNVSTLELGDSALYLCASSSGTGATYEQYFGPGTRLTVT.

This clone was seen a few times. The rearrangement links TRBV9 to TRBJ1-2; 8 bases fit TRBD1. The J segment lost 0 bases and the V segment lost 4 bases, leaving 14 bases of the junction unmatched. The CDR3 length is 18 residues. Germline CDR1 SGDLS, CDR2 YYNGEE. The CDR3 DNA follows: TGTGCCAGCAGCCAGCCCGGGACAGGTGAACTTTCTAACTATGGCTACACCTTC. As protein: CASSQPGTGELSNYGYTF.